The clone carrying this T cell receptor beta chain was detected only a few times. What it binds is unknown. An end of the junction differs from the germline gene, which may be a read error. This record belongs to a study of blood T cells in healthy people across ages. General observations from the study: Strong correlation was found linking TCR beta diversity to naive T cell percentage.

The CDR3 length is 12 residues. From germline, CDR1 is MNHNS and CDR2 SASEGT. The second PCR ran roughly 6 to 11 cycles with a sample-barcoded 5' primer and J-beta primers. Via MiXCR, TCRdb re-called the 5' RACE reads, giving one row per CDR3 protein. Among around 1,000,000 distinct CDR3 sequences, 35% to 40% were seen once, and the ten largest hold about an eighth. The donors, healthy Caucasians from Russia, were aged roughly 6 to 90. Isolated PBMCs totaled at least 6.5 million in each sample. Extraction yielded at least 6 micrograms of total RNA per sample. The sequencing input was blood. The sequence derives from a man between 18 and 35 years old in good health. The rearrangement joins TRBV6-1 to TRBJ1-2; 7 bases are a match to TRBD1. In nucleotides, the CDR3 is TGTGCCGGCAGTAACAGGGGTGGTGGCTACACCTTC. This gives the protein CAGSNRGGGYTF.